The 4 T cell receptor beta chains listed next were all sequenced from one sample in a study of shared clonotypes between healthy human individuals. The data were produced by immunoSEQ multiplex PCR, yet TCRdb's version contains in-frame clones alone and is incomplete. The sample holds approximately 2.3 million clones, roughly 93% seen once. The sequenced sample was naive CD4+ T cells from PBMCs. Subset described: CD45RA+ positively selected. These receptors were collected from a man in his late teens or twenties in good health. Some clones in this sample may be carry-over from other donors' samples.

The CDR3, as DNA: TGCAGCGTTGTTGGACTGGGACAGACCTACGAGCAGTACTTC. This encodes CSVVGLGQTYEQYF. This chain links TRBV29-1 with TRBJ2-7; 7 positions agree with TRBD1. This CDR3 has 14 amino acids. CDR1 and CDR2 from the germline V gene are SQVTM and ANQGSEA. The junction had 8 bases not matched to a gene; V was cut back by 4 bases and J by 2 bases.

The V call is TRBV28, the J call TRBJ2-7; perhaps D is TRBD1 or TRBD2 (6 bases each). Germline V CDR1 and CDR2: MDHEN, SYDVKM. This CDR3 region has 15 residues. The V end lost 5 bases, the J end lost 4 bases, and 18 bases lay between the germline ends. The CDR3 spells CASSAGGTGRYEQYF. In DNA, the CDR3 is TGTGCCAGCAGTGCTGGCGGCACAGGGAGGTACGAGCAGTACTTC.

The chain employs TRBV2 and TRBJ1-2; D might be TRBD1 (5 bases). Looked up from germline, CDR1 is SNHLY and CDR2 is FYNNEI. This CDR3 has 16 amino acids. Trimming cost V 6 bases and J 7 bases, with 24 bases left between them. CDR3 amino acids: CASRGEGSGPLSGYTF. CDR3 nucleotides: TGTGCCAGCAGGGGGGAGGGTTCGGGGCCATTGTCTGGCTACACCTTC.

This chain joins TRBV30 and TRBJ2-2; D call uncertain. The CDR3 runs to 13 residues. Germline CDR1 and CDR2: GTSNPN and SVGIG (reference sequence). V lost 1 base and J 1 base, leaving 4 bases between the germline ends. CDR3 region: CAWSGRNTGELFF. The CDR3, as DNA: TGTGCCTGGAGTGGGCGGAACACCGGGGAGCTGTTTTTT.